The present TCR beta chain was sequenced within a study of blood T cell repertoires in COVID-19 (dated by TCRdb to the early 2020s). Looking at the study overall: Samples covering the acute and convalescent phases of COVID-19 were provided by collaborators in the United States, Italy and Spain. HLA class I and class II types, where available, came from metadata supplied by the sample provider rather than from assay-based typing. A de-identified subject ID, COVID-19 status, age in years and sex were almost always included in the sample metadata. The samples were drawn from the first 160 participants of the ongoing ImmuneRACE study and from roughly 1,300 subjects provided by 6 global collaborators. Deeply sampled blood TCRbeta repertoires from subjects exposed to, actively infected with, or recovered from COVID-19 were included in the dataset. The material from the prospective study consisted of cDNA or gDNA derived from T cells, B-cell-depleted T cells, or PBMCs. A freely available public database, intended as a resource for researchers studying the immune response to SARS-CoV-2, is where the repertoires were released.

Details on this clone: Its antigen remains undetermined. No much larger clonotype is one base removed from it; base qualities were not supplied.

V is clipped by 4 bases and J by 2 bases, and the sequence between their germline boundaries is 7 bases long. From a lookup of the germline V gene (reference sequence), CDR1 and CDR2 are SGHNT and YYREEE. Spanning cysteine to phenylalanine, the CDR3 consists of 13 amino acids. Left in the record is the CDR3 DNA by itself, 39 bases read in frame from the first base. TCRbeta CDR3 regions were amplified from genomic DNA using the immunoSEQ Assay, a bias-controlled multiplex PCR. The authors' analysis ran thus. Nucleated cell counts per sample were estimated from amplification of reference gene primers within the assay. Sequence reads were collapsed and filtered to measure the absolute abundance of every unique TCRbeta CDR3 rearrangement. For each sample, productive Simpson clonality was calculated as the square root of Simpson's diversity index across productive rearrangements. This immuneACCESS table, as held by TCRdb, lists in-frame sequences with V and J called but not all clones. Of the missing ones, under half trace to an unresolved V gene in checked studies; the others have no known cause. The V and J calls and clone size come from that table; D and trimming were worked out from the DNA. This sample holds approximately 250,000 clones; about 83% were observed only once. 1.5% of the sample is held by the ten biggest clonotypes.

Broader findings and caveats from the paper: How much clinical and demographic metadata was included differed by source and by participant, and the metadata was provided uncurated.

Another Seattle source contributed samples from volunteer blood donors who had recovered from COVID-19. Whole blood was collected in K2EDTA tubes by collaborating institutions according to the institutions' own protocols. For TCRbeta analysis, collaborator samples were shipped as frozen whole blood, as isolated PBMCs, or as DNA extracted from either sample type. The TCR originated in a woman between 35 and 50 years old who had recovered from COVID-19. The chain was built from TRBV5-4 and TRBJ1-5; no D gene call is confident. Sequencing used peripheral blood. In nucleotide form, the sequence is TGTGCCAGCAGCCCCGGGGGCAATCAGCCCCAGCATTTT. Its protein reads: CASSPGGNQPQHF.